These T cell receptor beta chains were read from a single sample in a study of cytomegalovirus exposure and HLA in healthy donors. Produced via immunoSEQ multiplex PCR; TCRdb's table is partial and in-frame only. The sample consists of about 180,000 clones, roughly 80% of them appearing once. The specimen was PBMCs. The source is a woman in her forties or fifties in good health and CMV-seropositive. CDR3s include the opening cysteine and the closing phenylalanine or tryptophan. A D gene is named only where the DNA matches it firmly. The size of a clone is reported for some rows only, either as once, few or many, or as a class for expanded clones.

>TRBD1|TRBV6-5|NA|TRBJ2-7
TGTGCCAGCAGTCCCTCGAATGACAGGGGCTACGAGCAGTACTTC
CASSPSNDRGYEQYF
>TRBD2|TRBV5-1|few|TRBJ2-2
TGCGCCAGCAGCTTGGTTCTAGCGGACACCGGGGAGCTGTTTTTT
CASSLVLADTGELFF
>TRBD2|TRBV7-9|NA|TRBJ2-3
TGTGCCAGCAGCCACCTGAGCGGGGGGGGATCCACAGATACGCAGTATTTT
CASSHLSGGGSTDTQYF
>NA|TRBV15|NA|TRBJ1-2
TGTGCCACCAGCAGAGAGAAGGGGGGGTATGGCTACACCTTC
CATSREKGGYGYTF
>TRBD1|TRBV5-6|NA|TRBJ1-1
TGTGCCAGCAGCTTGGGCGGACAGGGGAGGAGCACTGAAGCTTTCTTT
CASSLGGQGRSTEAFF
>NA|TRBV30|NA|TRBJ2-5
TGTGCCTGGAGTGGGGCAGGCCTAAGGACCCAGTACTTC
CAWSGAGLRTQYF
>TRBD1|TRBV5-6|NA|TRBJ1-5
TGTGCCAGCAGCTTGTATTCGGGACAGGGACTCAATCAGCCCCAGCATTTT
CASSLYSGQGLNQPQHF
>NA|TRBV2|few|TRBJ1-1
TGTGCCAGCAGTCCTCCTGGACAGATGAACACTGAAGCTTTCTTT
CASSPPGQMNTEAFF
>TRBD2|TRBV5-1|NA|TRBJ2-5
TGCGCCAGCAGCTGGAAGACTAGCGGGGGGGGCCTTGAGACCCAGTACTTC
CASSWKTSGGGLETQYF
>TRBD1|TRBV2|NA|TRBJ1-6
TGTGCCAGCAGTGGACAGGGATCACCCCTCCACTTT
CASSGQGSPLHF
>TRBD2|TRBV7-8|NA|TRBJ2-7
TGTGCCAGCAGCGCCGCCAGCGGGGGGGTACCCGAGCAGTACTTC
CASSAASGGVPEQYF
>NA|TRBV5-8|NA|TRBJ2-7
TGTGCCAGCAGCTTGCGGACAGGGAGGGGATACGAGCAGTACTTC
CASSLRTGRGYEQYF
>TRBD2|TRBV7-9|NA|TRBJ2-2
TGTGCCAGCAGCTATTATACGACCGGACTAGCGGGGGGTTTCGGGGAGCTGTTTTTT
CASSYYTTGLAGGFGELFF
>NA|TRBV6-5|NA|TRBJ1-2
TGTGCCAGCAGCTACAGTAGGGGGGGGTATGGCTACACCTTC
CASSYSRGGYGYTF
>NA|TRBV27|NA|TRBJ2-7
TGTGCCAGCAGTCCGACAGGACGCTACTCCGAGCAGTACTTC
CASSPTGRYSEQYF
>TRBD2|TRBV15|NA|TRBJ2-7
TGTGCCACTCAGGAGGCGGGAGGGGCCGAGCAGTACTTC
CATQEAGGAEQYF
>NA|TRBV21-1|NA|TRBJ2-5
TGTGCCAGCAGCAAAGTGACCCACGGACAGATTTACCAAGAGACCCAGTACTTC
CASSKVTHGQIYQETQYF
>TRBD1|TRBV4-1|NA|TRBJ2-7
TGCGCCAGCAGCCAAAACCGGGACAGTTCCTACGAGCAGTACTTC
CASSQNRDSSYEQYF
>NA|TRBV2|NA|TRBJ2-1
TGTGCCAGCAGCGGTCCAAGCTCCTACAATGAGCAGTTCTTC
CASSGPSSYNEQFF
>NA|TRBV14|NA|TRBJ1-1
TGTGCCAGCAATGGGCAAATGAACACTGAAGCTTTCTTT
CASNGQMNTEAFF
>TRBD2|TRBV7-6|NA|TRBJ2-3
TGTGCCAGCAGCTTTTCTAGCGGGGACACAGATACGCAGTATTTT
CASSFSSGDTDTQYF
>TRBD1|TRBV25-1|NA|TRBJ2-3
TGTGCCAGCAGTGAATTTGGCAGGGGGACAGATACGCAGTATTTT
CASSEFGRGTDTQYF
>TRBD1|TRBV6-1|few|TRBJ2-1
TGTGCCAGCAGTGAAGGGGGGACAGGGTACAATGAGCAGTTCTTC
CASSEGGTGYNEQFF
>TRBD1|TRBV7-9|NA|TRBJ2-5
TGTGCCAGCAGCCGAGGGACAGCGGTACAAGAGACCCAGTACTTC
CASSRGTAVQETQYF
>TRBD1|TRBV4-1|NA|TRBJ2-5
TGCGCCAGCAGCACCAACAGGGGTGACTTGGAGACCCAGTACTTC
CASSTNRGDLETQYF
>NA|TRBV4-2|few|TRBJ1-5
TGTGCCAGCAGCCAAGATCGCCGGGGAGCGGAGCCCCAGCATTTT
CASSQDRRGAEPQHF
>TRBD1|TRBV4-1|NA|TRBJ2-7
TGCGCCAGCAGCCAAGTAGACAGGGGGCAGGGCGAGCAGTACTTC
CASSQVDRGQGEQYF
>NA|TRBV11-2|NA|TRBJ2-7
TGTGCCAGCAGCTTAGATCCAGCAGGCACCTACGAGCAGTACTTC
CASSLDPAGTYEQYF
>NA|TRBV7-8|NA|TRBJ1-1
TGTGCCAGCAGCTTATATTCAGGGTTAGCTTTCTTT
CASSLYSGLAFF
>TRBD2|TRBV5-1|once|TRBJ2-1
TGCGCCAGCGGGGCTAGCGGGGCCCACAATGAGCAGTTCTTC
CASGASGAHNEQFF
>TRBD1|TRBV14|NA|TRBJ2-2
TGTGCCAGCAGTTCTCAGGGGGTTCAGACCGGGGAGCTGTTTTTT
CASSSQGVQTGELFF
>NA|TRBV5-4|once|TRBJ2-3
TGTGCCAGCAGCACTGAGGGAGCTTTGGGCACAGATACGCAGTATTTT
CASSTEGALGTDTQYF
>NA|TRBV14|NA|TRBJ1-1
TGTGCCAGCAGCCTAAGACAACCCTTTTTAGACACTGAAGCTTTCTTT
CASSLRQPFLDTEAFF
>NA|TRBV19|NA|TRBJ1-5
TGTGCCAGTAGTATCGATGGACAGTACTATAGCAATCAGCCCCAGCATTTT
CASSIDGQYYSNQPQHF
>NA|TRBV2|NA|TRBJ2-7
TGTGCCAGCAGTGGCGACAGATTCTCCTACGAGCAGTACTTC
CASSGDRFSYEQYF
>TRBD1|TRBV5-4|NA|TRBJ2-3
TGTGCCAGCAGTAACCAGGGGGAAGATACGCAGTATTTT
CASSNQGEDTQYF
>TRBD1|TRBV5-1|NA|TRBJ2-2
TGCGCCAGCAGCTTGGACAGGGGGGACACCGGGGAGCTGTTTTTT
CASSLDRGDTGELFF
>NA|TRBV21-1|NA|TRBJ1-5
TGTGCCACCCCCCATAAGGGGGATTTTAGGGGCAATCAGCCCCAGCATTTT
CATPHKGDFRGNQPQHF
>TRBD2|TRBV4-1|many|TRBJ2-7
TGCGCCAGCAGCTCGGGACTAGCGGGGGAGCAGTACTTC
CASSSGLAGEQYF
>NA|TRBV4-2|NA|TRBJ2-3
TGTGCCAGCAGCCAAGAGGGGCGGGGAACAGATACGCAGTATTTT
CASSQEGRGTDTQYF
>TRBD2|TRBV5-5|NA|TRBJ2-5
TGTGCCAGCAGCGCGGGACTAGCGGGGGGAACAGGGTACCAAGAGACCCAGTACTTC
CASSAGLAGGTGYQETQYF
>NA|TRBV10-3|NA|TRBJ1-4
TGTGCCACCAAGACAGCAACTAATGAAAAACTGTTTTTT
CATKTATNEKLFF
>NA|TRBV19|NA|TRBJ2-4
TGTGCCAGTAGGGGAGATACAGCCTTAGCCAAAAACATTCAGTACTTC
CASRGDTALAKNIQYF
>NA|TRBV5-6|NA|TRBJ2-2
TGTGCCAGCAGCCCTGGGCAGAACACCGGGGAGCTGTTTTTT
CASSPGQNTGELFF
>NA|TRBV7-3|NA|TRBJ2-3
TGTGCCAGCAGCCACCTAGGCCGTTCCGGCGGGACAGATACGCAGTATTTT
CASSHLGRSGGTDTQYF